This TCR beta chain was captured by sequencing in a study of T cells in Graves' hyperthyroidism and ophthalmopathy. The CDR3 loop spans 14 amino acids. V gave up 6 bases and J gave up 2 bases, with 14 bases separating them. CDR1 SNHLY and CDR2 FYNNEI come from the germline V gene. Uncontrolled infection, other autoimmune disease, pregnancy and lactation each barred patients from inclusion. RNA transcripts gave rise to amplified TCR beta CDR3 regions. The TCR CDR3 was amplified in a first-round RT-PCR using the HTBI primer set. Via MiXCR, TCRdb re-called the multiplex PCR reads, giving one row per CDR3 protein. The table has hundreds of thousands of distinct CDR3 sequences, approximately 13% seen once.

The J gene is TRBJ2-7, the V gene TRBV2; TRBD2 might be the D (6 bases). The specimen was blood. This TCR derives from a woman aged 40 to 49 with Graves' ophthalmopathy. CDR3 DNA: TGTGCCAGCAGAAGGGGACTTTCTACCTACGAGCAGTACTTC. This encodes CASRRGLSTYEQYF.